The next 21 T cell receptor beta chains were all read from a single sample in a study of T-cell reconstitution after alpha-beta-depleted transplantation in children. This sample's TCRbeta library carried unique molecular identifier barcodes. TCRdb redid the calling of the PCR reads with MiXCR, one entry per CDR3 protein. The repertoire holds 200,000 to 250,000 distinct CDR3 sequences, under 9.5% seen once, with nearly 6.5% in the top ten. Sequencing was performed on PBMCs, mostly from graft donor cells, taken 180 days after TCRalphabeta/CD19-depleted stem cell transplant. These receptors were obtained from a male patient younger than 18 who had a stem cell transplant for acute lymphoblastic leukemia, so the T cells may come from the graft donor.

This clonotype was seen many times. The genes are TRBV29-1 and TRBJ2-1; TRBD1 agrees at 8 bases. The CDR3 consists of 12 residues. Unmatched junction bases numbered 8, after V lost 6 bases and J lost 10 bases. Germline values: CDR1 SQVTM, CDR2 ANQGSEA. The CDR3 region has the DNA TGCAGCGTACTCGGACAGGGCCACGAGCAGTTCTTC. This encodes CSVLGQGHEQFF.

This clonotype has at least ten counts. This chain links TRBV10-3 with TRBJ2-2; D is ambiguous. Looked up from germline, CDR1 is ENHRY and CDR2 is SYGVKD. Between the trimmed V and J ends, which lost 0 bases and 6 bases, there was a span of 5 bases. The CDR3 covers 13 residues. The CDR3 loop is CAISESFAGELFF. The CDR3 DNA follows: TGTGCCATCAGTGAGTCGTTTGCCGGGGAGCTGTTTTTT.

The V and J genes are TRBV4-1 and TRBJ2-7; 7 bases line up with TRBD1. V was pared by 1 base and J by 2 bases, with 11 bases of the junction left unmatched. Germline lookup yields CDR1 MGHRA and CDR2 YSYEKL. The CDR3 is made up of 17 amino acids. The CDR3 DNA follows: TGCGCCAGCAGCCAAGCTGGCTCCGGGACAGACCCCTACGAGCAGTACTTC. This encodes CASSQAGSGTDPYEQYF.

The sample holds many counts of this clonotype. The J gene is TRBJ1-5, the V gene TRBV12-3 or TRBV12-4; D not resolved. The CDR3 has 14 residues. Trimming left V 5 bases short and J 5 bases short, with 13 bases between. The CDR3 DNA reads TGTGCCAGCAGTCCCGACATGTTTTATCAGCCCCAGCATTTT. It specifies CASSPDMFYQPQHF.

This clonotype was found many times. The chain carries TRBV11-2 and TRBJ2-4, with 8 positions matching TRBD1. V was clipped by 5 bases and J by 0 bases; unmatched bases: 15. The CDR3 has 19 residues. The germline V gene encodes CDR1 SGHAT and CDR2 FQNNGV. CDR3 region: CASSPSGGERLLAKNIQYF. CDR3 nucleotide sequence: TGTGCCAGCAGCCCGTCAGGGGGCGAGCGTCTTCTAGCCAAAAACATTCAGTACTTC.

The table lists this clonotype with many counts. The chain recombines TRBV5-1 with TRBJ1-4; tentatively, D is TRBD1 (6 bases). This CDR3 has 14 amino acids. The germline V gene encodes CDR1 SGHRS and CDR2 YFSETQ. The V gene lost 4 bases and the J gene lost 4 bases, with 11 bases spanning the gap. CDR3 nucleotides: TGCGCCAGCAGCCCTGGACAGCATAATGAAAAACTGTTTTTT. It codes for CASSPGQHNEKLFF.

The table lists this clonotype with a few counts. For the CDR3, the DNA is TGTGCCAGCCGTGTGGACAGCTCTGGAAACACCATATATTTT. Translation gives CASRVDSSGNTIYF. The chain uses TRBV6-1 and TRBJ1-3, with D maybe TRBD1 (6 bases). The V gene lost 8 bases and the J gene lost 0 bases, with 11 bases spanning the gap. This CDR3 spans 14 amino acids. CDR1 MNHNS and CDR2 SASEGT come from the germline V gene.

This clonotype was seen a few times. V is TRBV12-3 or TRBV12-4 and J is TRBJ2-3; 13 bases line up with TRBD2. V gave up 6 bases and J gave up 4 bases; unmatched junction bases: 19. The CDR3 covers 20 residues. CDR3 nucleotide sequence: TGTGCCAGCAGCCCGACCCGAGGACTAGCGGGGGCCTCTCGAGCAGATACGCAGTATTTT. Its translation is CASSPTRGLAGASRADTQYF.

This clonotype was found many times. This chain links TRBV6-5 with TRBJ1-2; D gene ambiguous. Trimming pared 6 bases from V and 2 bases from J, leaving 10 bases between. The CDR3 loop spans 13 amino acids. CDR1 is MNHEY, CDR2 SVGAGI, per germline. CDR3 bases: TGTGCCAGCAGCTCCAGCCGAAACTATGGCTACACCTTC. This translates into CASSSSRNYGYTF.

This clonotype was observed at least ten times. This chain links TRBV7-2 with TRBJ2-1, with 8 positions matching TRBD1. The CDR3 contains 14 residues. Germline CDR1 is SGHTA and CDR2 is FQGNSA. Losses at the gene ends were 1 base for V and 5 bases for J; bases not matched to a gene: 1. This CDR3 reads CASSLGTGNNEQFF. The CDR3 nucleotides read TGTGCCAGCAGCTTAGGGACAGGGAACAATGAGCAGTTCTTC.

This clonotype was counted ten times or more. This chain connects TRBV13 to TRBJ1-2; D is perhaps TRBD1 (5 bases). The CDR3 is 15 residues long. With 3 bases removed from V and 2 bases from J, the gap between germline ends came to 13 bases. Germline V gives CDR1 PRHDT, CDR2 FYEKMQ (reference sequence). CDR3: CASSLVRQSNYGYTF. CDR3 coding DNA: TGTGCCAGCAGCTTGGTCCGACAGTCAAACTATGGCTACACCTTC.

In the case of this clonotype: Just one base apart from a much larger clone, this may be a read error. As DNA, the CDR3 is TGTGCCAGCAGCCAGATGCCCGGGGCCATGGACCAGCCCCAGCATTTT. This translates into CASSQMPGAMDQPQHF. This chain uses TRBV12-3 or TRBV12-4 with TRBJ1-5; D perhaps matches TRBD1 (5 bases). CDR3 length equals 16 residues. Trimming shortened V by 6 bases and J by 7 bases, and 22 bases separated the two germline ends.

At least ten counts were recorded for this clonotype. J is TRBJ2-7 and V is TRBV12-3 or TRBV12-4; D perhaps matches TRBD1 (6 bases). Trimming took 7 bases from V and 0 from J, leaving 13 bases between them. The length of the CDR3 is 14 residues. The CDR3 protein is CASNEGGSSYEQYF. The CDR3 nucleotides are TGTGCCAGCAATGAAGGGGGTAGCTCCTACGAGCAGTACTTC.

This clonotype was seen repeatedly, ten times or more. The chain joins TRBV20-1 to TRBJ2-3; tentatively, D is TRBD1 (5 bases). CDR1 and CDR2 (germline): DFQATT, SNEGSKA (reference sequence). V was shortened by 2 bases and J by 0 bases, with 15 bases between the two germline ends. This CDR3 comprises 16 residues. CDR3 amino acids: CSARPGPGLSTDTQYF. The CDR3 nucleotides are TGCAGTGCTAGACCAGGGCCGGGTCTAAGCACAGATACGCAGTATTTT.

The chain carries TRBV20-1 and TRBJ1-2, with D possibly matching TRBD1 (6 bases). Germline V gene data show CDR1 as DFQATT and CDR2 as SNEGSKA (reference sequence). The CDR3 contains 14 residues. V dropped 4 bases and J dropped 1 base, with 13 bases sitting between them. As DNA, the CDR3 is TGCAGTGCTATAGAAGGACAGATTAACTATGGCTACACCTTC. It codes for CSAIEGQINYGYTF.

Points on this clonotype: This could be a read error, since a much larger clone is one nucleotide away. V gene TRBV7-2 combines with J gene TRBJ2-2; D tentatively reads TRBD1 or TRBD2 (5 bases each). The CDR3 is 15 residues long. Germline-derived CDR1 and CDR2 are SGHTA and FQGNSA. CDR3 amino acids: CASSRDRVPTGALFF. Written as DNA, the CDR3 is TGTGCCAGCAGCCGCGACCGAGTTCCCACCGGGGCGCTGTTTTTT.

About this clonotype: The junction and the germline gene differ at one end; a read error may be behind it. The CDR3 loop reads CANSAELGPLDTEAFF. The CDR3 bases are TGTGCCAACAGCGCAGAGCTCGGCCCTTTGGACACTGAAGCTTTCTTT. The chain joins TRBV9 to TRBJ1-1, with no clear D. Germline CDR1 and CDR2: SGDLS and YYNGEE. The CDR3 is 16 residues long.

This clonotype was observed once. A much larger clonotype is one base distant, so this may be a read error. V usage is TRBV6-5 and J usage is TRBJ2-2, with TRBD2 identical over 8 bases. In germline, CDR1 is MNHEY, CDR2 SVGAGI. The V segment lost 0 bases and the J segment 6 bases; nucleotides outside the gene matches: 6. This CDR3 region has 16 residues. The CDR3 region is CASSYSSGSGAGELFF. DNA for the CDR3: TGTGCCAGCAGTTACTCCAGCGGGAGCGGGGCCGGGGAGCTGTTTTTT.

This clonotype was detected only a few times. The chain is built from TRBV28 and TRBJ2-3; D is undetermined. Per germline, CDR1 MDHEN and CDR2 SYDVKM. The CDR3 sequence is 13 residues long. V was cut by 5 bases and J by 0 bases, with 6 bases left in between. The CDR3 sequence: CASSTYSTDTQYF. For the CDR3, the DNA is TGTGCCAGCAGTACCTACAGCACAGATACGCAGTATTTT.

This clonotype has at least ten counts. V and J are TRBV11-1 and TRBJ2-2; D is ambiguous. CDR1 and CDR2 (germline): SGHAT, FQDESV (reference sequence). V was trimmed by 8 bases and J by 5 bases, leaving 9 bases between them. CDR3 length: 12 residues. The CDR3 spells CASPGRTGELFF. In nucleotides, the CDR3 is TGTGCCAGCCCGGGCCGAACCGGGGAGCTGTTTTTT.

Many counts were recorded for this clonotype. This chain connects TRBV5-1 to TRBJ2-7, with 7 bases matching TRBD1. Germline V gives CDR1 SGHRS, CDR2 YFSETQ. V dropped 0 bases and J dropped 5; count of bases not matched to a gene: 5. The CDR3 spans 14 residues. CDR3 DNA sequence: TGCGCCAGCAGCTTGGGACAGGGACGGAACGAGCAGTACTTC. It yields the protein CASSLGQGRNEQYF. The variable domain in full, completed from reference TRBV5-1 and TRBJ2-7, reads KAGVTQTPRYLIKTRGQQVTLSCSPISGHRSVSWYQQTPGQGLQFLFEYFSETQRNKGNFPGRFSGRQFSNSRSEMNVSTLELGDSALYLCASSLGQGRNEQYFGPGTRLTVT.